This passage covers 30 T cell receptor beta chains from one sample sequenced in a study of identical twins. TCRdb fed the 5' RACE reads into MiXCR, producing one record per CDR3 protein. This sample carries more than 1.5 million distinct CDR3 sequences, under 35% of them seen once, and the ten largest clones take 0.25% to 0.3%. Sequenced input: cord blood. Receptors originate from a newborn girl in good health.

This clonotype was seen more than once but under ten times. This chain connects TRBV20-1 to TRBJ2-7; D is ambiguous. Trimming cost V 4 bases and J 0 bases, with 10 bases left between them. Germline V gives CDR1 DFQATT, CDR2 SNEGSKA (reference sequence). The CDR3 is 13 amino acids. CDR3 region: CSAMMVGSYEQYF. The CDR3 DNA sequence: TGCAGTGCTATGATGGTCGGCTCCTACGAGCAGTACTTC.

The chain has TRBV29-1 and TRBJ2-2; D may be TRBD1 (6 bases). V dropped 4 bases and J dropped 1 base, with 10 bases sitting between them. This CDR3 contains 14 residues. Germline values: CDR1 SQVTM, CDR2 ANQGSEA. The chain's CDR3 is CSVADRKNTGELFF. For the CDR3, the DNA is TGCAGCGTTGCAGACAGGAAGAACACCGGGGAGCTGTTTTTT.

Details on this clonotype: One junction end does not reproduce the germline sequence, and a read error may be involved. This chain links TRBV2 with TRBJ2-1; 7 nucleotides align to TRBD2. CDR3 length: 15 residues. Germline V gives CDR1 SNHLY, CDR2 FYNNEI. CDR3: CASSVGLAAYSEQFF. The CDR3 DNA is TGTGCCAGCAGTGTGGGTCTAGCGGCGTACAGTGAGCAGTTCTTC.

The chain joins TRBV28 to TRBJ2-2; possible D gene TRBD2, 5 bases. V lost 6 bases and J lost 9, with 11 bases in between. The CDR3 covers 12 residues. The V gene's germline CDR1 is MDHEN and CDR2 SYDVKM. CDR3 in amino acids: CASSPRGRELFF. The CDR3 region has the DNA TGTGCCAGCAGCCCCAGAGGGAGGGAGCTGTTTTTT.

The chain has TRBV29-1 and TRBJ2-7; 7 bases are shared with TRBD1. Trimming at V came to 1 base and at J to 2 bases, leaving 5 bases not matched to a gene. The CDR3 consists of 14 residues. Germline CDR1 is SQVTM and CDR2 is ANQGSEA. The CDR3 loop is CSVEGAGTAYEQYF. CDR3 in DNA: TGCAGCGTTGAAGGGGCCGGGACAGCCTACGAGCAGTACTTC.

The table lists this clonotype with a few counts. The V and J genes are TRBV5-1 and TRBJ1-2; D is possibly TRBD1 (5 bases). This CDR3 is built from 14 residues. Germline V gene data show CDR1 as SGHRS and CDR2 as YFSETQ. V shed 4 bases and J shed 6 bases, with 16 bases lying between them. CDR3 DNA: TGCGCCAGCAGCCATCGGCCAGGGATGGATGGCTACACCTTC. It codes for CASSHRPGMDGYTF.

Worth noting for this clonotype: A single base separates this from a much larger clone, so it may be a read error. The V and J genes are TRBV29-1 and TRBJ1-5; D is undetermined. Germline V CDR1 and CDR2: SQVTM, ANQGSEA. The ends were cut back, 4 bases at V and 0 bases at J, with 4 bases in the middle. CDR3 length: 12 residues. The DNA of the CDR3 is TGCAGCGTTGGGGCTAGCAATCAGCCCCAGCATTTT. It specifies CSVGASNQPQHF.

The chain uses TRBV10-3 and TRBJ1-2; possibly TRBD1 for D (5 bases). Per the germline V gene, CDR1 is ENHRY and CDR2 is SYGVKD. V was pared by 2 bases and J by 4 bases, with 11 bases between. CDR3 size: 14 residues. The CDR3 DNA reads as TGTGCCATCAGTGAGCTCCAGGGAGGCTATGGCTACACCTTC. Translation: CAISELQGGYGYTF.

The chain carries TRBV28 and TRBJ1-5, with TRBD1 matching 10 bases. Germline assignment: CDR1 MDHEN and CDR2 SYDVKM. This CDR3 contains 16 residues. V was pared by 5 bases and J by 2 bases, with 6 bases of the junction left unmatched. The CDR3 loop reads CASSPRQGAGNQPQHF. CDR3 bases: TGTGCCAGCAGTCCACGACAGGGGGCAGGCAATCAGCCCCAGCATTTT.

With regard to this clonotype: This clone may be a read error of a much larger clone one base away. J is TRBJ2-4 and V is TRBV2; no reliable D call. The DNA matches TRBJ2-7 better at its end, which makes the J call doubtful. CDR1 SNHLY and CDR2 FYNNEI come from the germline V gene. CDR3 length: 13 residues. The CDR3 coding sequence is TGTGCCAGCAGTCACCTAGAAGGCTACGAGCAGTACTTC. It yields the protein CASSHLEGYEQYF.

The chain couples TRBV5-1 to TRBJ1-2, with 7 bases aligning to TRBD1. From germline, CDR1 is SGHRS and CDR2 YFSETQ. The CDR3 has 14 residues. V shed 0 bases, J shed 8 bases, and the junction held 7 bases outside the gene matches. The CDR3 loop reads CASSLAEGAGGYTF. The CDR3 region has the DNA TGCGCCAGCAGCTTGGCCGAGGGGGCGGGCGGCTACACCTTC.

The chain recombines TRBV4-1 with TRBJ2-4; TRBD2 agrees at 10 bases. The CDR3 length is 21 residues. CDR1 and CDR2 (germline): MGHRA, YSYEKL. J gave up 1 base and V 0 bases, and 15 bases lay outside the gene matches. The CDR3 DNA follows: TGCGCCAGCAGCCAAGATGGGGGAGGTAGCGGGAGGAATAGGGCCAAAAACATTCAGTACTTC. It encodes CASSQDGGGSGRNRAKNIQYF.

The chain couples TRBV9 to TRBJ2-1; D gene uncertain. Trimming stripped 0 bases from V and 8 bases from J, with 6 bases between. Per germline, CDR1 SGDLS and CDR2 YYNGEE. The CDR3 covers 12 residues. Here the CDR3 DNA reads TGTGCCAGCAGCGTAGAAGGTCATGAGCAGTTCTTC. This translates into CASSVEGHEQFF.

The V and J genes are TRBV5-1 and TRBJ1-2; D perhaps matches TRBD1 (5 bases). There are 13 residues in the CDR3. Trimming shortened V by 4 bases and J by 4 bases, and 11 bases separated the two germline ends. The V gene's germline CDR1 is SGHRS and CDR2 YFSETQ. CDR3 protein: CASSQQDGYGYTF. CDR3 coding DNA: TGCGCCAGCAGCCAACAGGATGGCTATGGCTACACCTTC.

This clonotype has only a few counts. The chain joins TRBV29-1 to TRBJ1-2; TRBD1 agrees at 8 bases. Trimming removed 6 bases from V and 4 bases from J; junction bases left unmatched: 7. Germline CDR1 is SQVTM and CDR2 is ANQGSEA. The CDR3 covers 13 residues. CDR3 sequence reads: CSVGQARGYGYTF. CDR3 bases: TGCAGCGTGGGACAGGCCAGGGGCTATGGCTACACCTTC.

V is TRBV3-1 and J is TRBJ2-1; 7 bases are a match to TRBD1. J was trimmed by 4 bases and V by 4 bases; bases with no gene match: 7. The CDR3 spans 15 residues. Germline V CDR1 and CDR2: LGHDT, YNNKEL (reference sequence). CDR3 sequence (DNA): TGTGCCAGCAGCCGACAGGGACACACATACAATGAGCAGTTCTTC. Protein sequence: CASSRQGHTYNEQFF.

This clonotype is a singleton in its sample. The chain is built from TRBV12-3 or TRBV12-4 and TRBJ2-3, with 7 bases fitting TRBD2. This CDR3 has 11 amino acids. The J segment lost 11 bases and the V segment lost 11 bases, leaving 10 bases of the junction unmatched. CDR3 nucleotide sequence: TGTGCCGGCACCACTAGCGACGGGCAGTATTTT. Translated, it gives CAGTTSDGQYF.

This chain connects TRBV10-3 to TRBJ1-2, with TRBD1 identical over 8 bases. The CDR3 is 14 amino acids. V was clipped by 4 bases and J by 4 bases; unmatched bases: 5. CDR1 is ENHRY and CDR2 is SYGVKD in the germline V gene. As DNA, the CDR3 is TGTGCCATCAGTGCCGGACAGGGTGTCTATGGCTACACCTTC. Its translation is CAISAGQGVYGYTF.

The chain employs TRBV12-3 or TRBV12-4 and TRBJ1-2; D not resolved. This CDR3 has 13 residues. Trimming pared 3 bases from V and 4 bases from J, leaving 9 bases between. The CDR3 is CASSFSSGYGYTF. In DNA form, the CDR3 reads TGTGCCAGCAGTTTTAGTTCCGGCTATGGCTACACCTTC.

This chain links TRBV29-1 with TRBJ2-1; 13 nucleotides line up with TRBD2. V trimming: 3 bases; J trimming: 8 bases; junction bases outside the gene matches: 4. CDR1 and CDR2 from the germline V gene are SQVTM and ANQGSEA. The CDR3 has 14 residues. CDR3 in DNA: TGCAGCGTTGATACTAGCGGGAGGGTCGATGAGCAGTTCTTC. It translates to CSVDTSGRVDEQFF.

This clonotype appeared a few times. The chain links TRBV20-1 to TRBJ1-1, with 10 bases lining up with TRBD1. The CDR3 sequence is 14 residues long. The germline V gene has CDR1 DFQATT and CDR2 SNEGSKA (reference sequence). V dropped 6 bases and J dropped 1; count of bases not matched to a gene: 5. The CDR3 region is CSARTGGTNTEAFF. CDR3 nucleotides: TGCAGTGCCCGGACAGGGGGGACGAACACTGAAGCTTTCTTT.

This clonotype was seen more than once but under ten times. This chain connects TRBV27 to TRBJ2-7, with TRBD1 identical over 7 bases. The germline V gene has CDR1 MNHEY and CDR2 SMNVEV (reference sequence). The V segment lost 2 bases and the J segment 4 bases; nucleotides outside the gene matches: 8. The CDR3 contains 15 residues. The CDR3, as DNA: TGTGCCAGCAGTTTAGGGGGACAGTGGGAATACGAGCAGTACTTC. Protein: CASSLGGQWEYEQYF.

Remarks on this clonotype: The germline gene is not matched at one end of the junction; a read error may be the cause. This sequence joins TRBV27 and TRBJ2-2, with 7 bases matching TRBD1. CDR1 is MNHEY and CDR2 is SMNVEV in the germline V gene (reference sequence). The CDR3 is 16 residues long. The CDR3 region has the DNA TGTGCCGGCAGTTTGAGACAGGGCTATACTGGCGGGGAGCTGTTTTTT. Translation gives CAGSLRQGYTGGELFF.

This clonotype was detected only a few times. As DNA, the CDR3 is TGTGCCAGCAGTCTCCAGGGGGCCCTAGATACGCAGTATTTT. Protein product: CASSLQGALDTQYF. The J gene is TRBJ2-3, the V gene TRBV7-9, with 8 bases identical to TRBD1. Germline V gene lookup returns CDR1 SEHNR and CDR2 FQNEAQ (reference sequence). The CDR3 length is 14 residues. V gave up 6 bases and J gave up 5 bases; unmatched junction bases: 7.

This clonotype was counted many times. The chain recombines TRBV12-3 or TRBV12-4 with TRBJ2-1; 8 positions match TRBD2. The CDR3 is made up of 13 amino acids. V lost 6 bases and J lost 2; bases outside the gene matches: 0. In DNA, the CDR3 is TGTGCCAGCAGGGGACTAGCCTACAATGAGCAGTTCTTC. This encodes CASRGLAYNEQFF.

This clonotype was found once. The genes are TRBV5-6 and TRBJ1-4; 9 bases match TRBD1. The CDR3 has 15 residues. The trim removed 4 bases at V and 7 bases at J, leaving 8 bases unmatched. The V gene's germline CDR1 is SGHDT and CDR2 YYEEEE. The CDR3 nucleotides read TGTGCCAGCAGCCGTAAGGGACAGGGTGTTGAAAAACTGTTTTTT. It specifies CASSRKGQGVEKLFF. Supplemented by reference TRBV5-6 and TRBJ1-4, the full variable domain reads DAGVTQSPTHLIKTRGQQVTLRCSPKSGHDTVSWYQQALGQGPQFIFQYYEEEERQRGNFPDRFSGHQFPNYSSELNVNALLLGDSALYLCASSRKGQGVEKLFFGSGTQLSVL.

The rearrangement joins TRBV20-1 to TRBJ2-1, with a tentative D call TRBD2 (5 bases). The tail of the sequence fits TRBJ2-7 better, so the J call may be wrong. CDR1 and CDR2 from the germline V gene are DFQATT and SNEGSKA (reference sequence). The CDR3 runs to 16 residues. Here the CDR3 DNA reads TGCAGTGCTAGAGACGTCGGGAAGAGCTCCTACAATGAGCAGTACTTC. Amino acids: CSARDVGKSSYNEQYF.

This clonotype was detected only a few times. J is TRBJ1-1 and V is TRBV5-6; D ambiguous. CDR1 and CDR2 (germline): SGHDT, YYEEEE. V lost 4 bases and J 0 bases, leaving 16 bases between the germline ends. The CDR3 has 16 amino acids. The CDR3, as DNA: TGTGCCAGCAGCCCTTTGGGAGGGCAAGTGAACACTGAAGCTTTCTTT. Translation gives CASSPLGGQVNTEAFF.

This clonotype appeared a few times. J is TRBJ1-1 and V is TRBV12-3 or TRBV12-4; unclear D gene. Between the trimmed V and J ends, which lost 6 bases and 1 base, there was a span of 12 bases. The length of the CDR3 is 14 residues. Here the CDR3 DNA reads TGTGCCAGCAGACCCGGTCCGGGGAACACTGAAGCTTTCTTT. Protein sequence: CASRPGPGNTEAFF.

The genes are TRBV10-3 and TRBJ1-2, with 9 bases lining up with TRBD1. This CDR3 has 14 residues. After removal of 7 bases from V and 2 bases from J, the junction contained 5 bases not matched to a gene. CDR1 and CDR2 from the germline V gene are ENHRY and SYGVKD. DNA for the CDR3: TGTGCCATCACCTCACAGGGGGCGAACTATGGCTACACCTTC. It encodes CAITSQGANYGYTF.